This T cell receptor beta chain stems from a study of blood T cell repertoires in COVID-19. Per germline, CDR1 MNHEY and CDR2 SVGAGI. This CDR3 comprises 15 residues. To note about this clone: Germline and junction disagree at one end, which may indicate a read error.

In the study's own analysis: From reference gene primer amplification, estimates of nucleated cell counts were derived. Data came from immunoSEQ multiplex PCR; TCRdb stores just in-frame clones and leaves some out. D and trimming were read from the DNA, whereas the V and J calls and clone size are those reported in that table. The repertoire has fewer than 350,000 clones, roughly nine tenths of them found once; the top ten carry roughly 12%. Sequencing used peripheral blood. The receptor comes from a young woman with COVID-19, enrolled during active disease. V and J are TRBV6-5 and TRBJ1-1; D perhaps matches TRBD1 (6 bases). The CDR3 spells CASSYDYLRDTEAFF. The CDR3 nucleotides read TGTGCCAGCAGCTACGATTACCTCCGGGACACAGAAGCTTTCTTT.